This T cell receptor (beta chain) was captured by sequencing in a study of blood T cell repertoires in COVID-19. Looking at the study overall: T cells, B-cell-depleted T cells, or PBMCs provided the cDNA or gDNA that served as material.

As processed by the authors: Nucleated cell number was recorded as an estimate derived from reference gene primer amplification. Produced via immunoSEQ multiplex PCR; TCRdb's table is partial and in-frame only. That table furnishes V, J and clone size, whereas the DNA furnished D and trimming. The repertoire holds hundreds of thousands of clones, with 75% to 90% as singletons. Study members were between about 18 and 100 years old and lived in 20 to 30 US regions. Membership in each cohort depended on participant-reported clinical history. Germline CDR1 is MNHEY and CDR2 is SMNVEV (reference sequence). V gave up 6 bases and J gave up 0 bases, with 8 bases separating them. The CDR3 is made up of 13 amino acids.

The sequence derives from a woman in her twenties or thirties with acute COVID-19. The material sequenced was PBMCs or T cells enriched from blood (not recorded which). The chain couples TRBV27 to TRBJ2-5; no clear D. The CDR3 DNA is TGTGCCAGCAGAATGAACAACCAAGAGACCCAGTACTTC. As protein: CASRMNNQETQYF.